This is a list of T cell receptor beta chains from one sample in a study of shared clonotypes between healthy human individuals. Sequencing used immunoSEQ multiplex PCR; TCRdb keeps in-frame clones, though not all of them. The sample lists around 1.1 million clones, roughly 80% occurring once. Sample: memory CD4+ T cells from PBMCs. Source of these receptors: a man aged 18 to 30 in good health. Some clones in this sample may be carry-over from other donors' samples. Both conserved end residues are part of each CDR3. The D gene is left open where the match is weak. Clone size is shown for a subset of rows, as once, few, many or a class of expanded clone.

V gene	J gene	clone size	D gene	CDR3 protein	CDR3 DNA
TRBV6-5	TRBJ2-5	-	TRBD1	CASSSSGTGGTQYF	TGTGCCAGCAGTTCCTCCGGGACAGGGGGGACCCAGTACTTC
TRBV29-1	TRBJ2-1	-	-	CSVEVGSSYNEQFF	TGCAGCGTTGAAGTGGGGAGCTCCTACAATGAGCAGTTCTTC
TRBV7-7	TRBJ2-5	-	TRBD1	CASSPDRAKTQYF	TGTGCCAGCAGCCCGGACAGGGCCAAGACCCAGTACTTC
TRBV6-6	TRBJ1-6	-	-	CASSSLPGTYNSPLHF	TGTGCCAGCAGTTCTCTCCCCGGGACCTATAATTCACCCCTCCACTTT
TRBV7-2	TRBJ2-3	few	TRBD2	CASSRTSGGKTDTQYF	TGTGCCAGCAGCCGGACTAGCGGGGGCAAGACAGATACGCAGTATTTT
TRBV28	TRBJ2-7	-	TRBD1	CASSSLLTGGPGEQYF	TGTGCCAGCAGTTCACTCTTGACAGGGGGCCCAGGCGAGCAGTACTTC
TRBV28	TRBJ1-5	-	TRBD1	CAIQGTHQPQHF	TGTGCGATACAGGGGACGCATCAGCCCCAGCATTTT
TRBV7-2	TRBJ2-2	-	-	CASSRPIVWGELFF	TGTGCCAGCAGCCGCCCCATTGTATGGGGGGAGCTGTTTTTT
TRBV27	TRBJ1-5	-	-	CASSYLNQPQHF	TGTGCCAGCAGTTACCTTAATCAGCCCCAGCATTTT
TRBV4-2	TRBJ2-1	-	TRBD2	CASSQGGTSGTYNEQFF	TGTGCCAGCAGCCAAGGGGGGACTAGCGGGACATACAATGAGCAGTTCTTC
TRBV18	TRBJ2-6	-	-	CASSPGGFSSGANVLTF	TGTGCCAGCTCACCAGGGGGATTCAGCTCTGGGGCCAACGTCCTGACTTTC
TRBV11-2	TRBJ2-7	-	TRBD2	CASSLDLAGGAYEQYF	TGTGCCAGCAGCTTAGATTTAGCGGGAGGGGCCTACGAGCAGTACTTC
TRBV19	TRBJ2-1	-	TRBD2	CASIRTSGSVNEQFF	TGTGCCAGTATTCGGACTAGCGGGAGTGTCAATGAGCAGTTCTTC
TRBV19	TRBJ2-5	-	-	CASKGRGWEETQYF	TGTGCCAGTAAGGGAAGGGGCTGGGAAGAGACCCAGTACTTC
TRBV14	TRBJ1-2	-	TRBD1	CASSPTDRGVGGYTF	TGTGCCAGCAGCCCCACCGACAGGGGGGTTGGTGGCTACACCTTC
TRBV9	TRBJ2-7	-	TRBD2	CASSVAPSGSGGEQYF	TGTGCCAGCAGCGTAGCTCCTAGCGGGAGCGGGGGTGAGCAGTACTTC
TRBV11-2	TRBJ2-7	-	TRBD1	CASSSDRVGEQYF	TGTGCCAGCAGCTCGGACAGGGTTGGCGAGCAGTACTTC
TRBV29-1	TRBJ2-3	-	TRBD2	CSVAGTSGRDTQYF	TGCAGCGTTGCCGGGACTAGCGGGAGAGATACGCAGTATTTT
TRBV28	TRBJ2-7	once	-	CASSLPSGIYEQYF	TGTGCCAGCAGTCTGCCCAGCGGTATCTACGAGCAGTACTTC
TRBV7-9	TRBJ1-4	few	-	CASGSSDGEVFF	TGTGCCAGCGGCTCCTCGGACGGGGAAGTGTTTTTT
TRBV9	TRBJ2-5	-	-	CASSVASTETQYF	TGTGCCAGCAGCGTAGCTAGCACGGAGACCCAGTACTTC
TRBV5-1	TRBJ1-1	-	-	CASSFEDSRAFF	TGCGCCAGCAGCTTTGAGGACAGTCGAGCTTTCTTT
TRBV18	TRBJ2-6	-	-	CASSPQPSGANVLTF	TGTGCCAGCTCACCACAGCCCTCTGGGGCCAACGTCCTGACTTTC
TRBV5-6	TRBJ2-2	-	-	CASSPTVRSNTGELFF	TGTGCCAGCAGCCCAACAGTAAGGTCGAACACCGGGGAGCTGTTTTTT
TRBV7-3	TRBJ2-3	-	TRBD2	CASSRLAGGDTQYF	TGTGCCAGCAGCCGACTAGCGGGAGGAGATACGCAGTATTTT
TRBV5-1	TRBJ2-1	-	-	CASSGGSSYNEQFF	TGCGCCAGCAGCGGGGGAAGCTCCTACAATGAGCAGTTCTTC
TRBV2	TRBJ1-5	-	-	CASTQSGRRLVQPQHF	TGTGCCAGCACCCAATCCGGCCGACGGCTAGTTCAGCCCCAGCATTTT
TRBV25-1	TRBJ1-5	-	TRBD1	CASSSTGGLGQPQHF	TGTGCCAGCAGTTCCACAGGGGGCCTGGGTCAGCCCCAGCATTTT
TRBV29-1	TRBJ1-4	-	-	CSGGDREKLFF	TGCAGCGGGGGAGACCGGGAAAAACTGTTTTTT
TRBV6-5	TRBJ1-2	-	-	CASSPGGAYGYTF	TGTGCCAGCAGCCCCGGGGGGGCCTATGGCTACACCTTC
TRBV2	TRBJ2-5	once	-	CASSVETQETQYF	TGTGCCAGCAGTGTTGAGACTCAAGAGACCCAGTACTTC
TRBV2	TRBJ2-7	-	-	CASGRDNYYEQYF	TGTGCCAGCGGCCGGGACAACTACTACGAGCAGTACTTC
TRBV18	TRBJ1-4	-	-	CASSPGGDEKLFF	TGTGCCAGCTCACCCGGCGGGGATGAAAAACTGTTTTTT
TRBV2	TRBJ1-2	-	-	CASSDEFRVGTF	TGTGCCAGCAGTGACGAGTTCAGGGTGGGCACCTTC
TRBV29-1	TRBJ2-5	-	-	CSVDRGRETQYF	TGCAGCGTTGATAGGGGCAGAGAGACCCAGTACTTC
TRBV6-5	TRBJ2-7	-	-	CASSRQAGGSYEQYF	TGTGCCAGCAGTCGACAGGCGGGCGGGAGCTACGAGCAGTACTTC
TRBV4-3	TRBJ2-2	-	-	CASSQVQGLGTGELFF	TGCGCCAGCAGCCAAGTTCAGGGGCTGGGCACCGGGGAGCTGTTTTTT
TRBV10-3	TRBJ2-7	-	TRBD2	CAISSGRSYEQYF	TGTGCCATCAGTAGCGGGAGGTCCTACGAGCAGTACTTC
TRBV28	TRBJ1-5	-	-	CASRTINPGLAGQPQHF	TGTGCCAGCAGGACCATCAATCCGGGACTGGCGGGTCAGCCCCAGCATTTT
TRBV5-1	TRBJ1-2	-	-	CASSLAVRGNGYTF	TGCGCCAGCAGCTTGGCCGTTCGGGGGAATGGCTACACCTTC
TRBV5-1	TRBJ2-3	-	-	CASSLPGGSSTDTQYF	TGCGCCAGCAGCTTGCCGGGCGGGTCTAGCACAGATACGCAGTATTTT
TRBV10-2	TRBJ2-3	-	TRBD2	CASSSVLAGGTDTQYF	TGCGCCAGCAGTAGTGTGCTAGCGGGAGGGACAGATACGCAGTATTTT
TRBV2	TRBJ1-5	-	-	CASRGGLENQPQHF	TGTGCCAGCCGTGGCGGCCTCGAGAATCAGCCCCAGCATTTT